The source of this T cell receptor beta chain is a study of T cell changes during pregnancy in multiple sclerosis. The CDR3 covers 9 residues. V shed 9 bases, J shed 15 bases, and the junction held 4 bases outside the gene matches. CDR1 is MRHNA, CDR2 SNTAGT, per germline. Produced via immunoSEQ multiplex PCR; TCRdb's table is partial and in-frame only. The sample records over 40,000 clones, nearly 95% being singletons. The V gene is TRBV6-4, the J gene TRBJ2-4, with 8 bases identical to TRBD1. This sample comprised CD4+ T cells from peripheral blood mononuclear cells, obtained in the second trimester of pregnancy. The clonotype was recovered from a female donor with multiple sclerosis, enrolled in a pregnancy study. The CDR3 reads CASDRGPYF. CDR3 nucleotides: TGTGCCAGTGACAGGGGCCCGTACTTC.